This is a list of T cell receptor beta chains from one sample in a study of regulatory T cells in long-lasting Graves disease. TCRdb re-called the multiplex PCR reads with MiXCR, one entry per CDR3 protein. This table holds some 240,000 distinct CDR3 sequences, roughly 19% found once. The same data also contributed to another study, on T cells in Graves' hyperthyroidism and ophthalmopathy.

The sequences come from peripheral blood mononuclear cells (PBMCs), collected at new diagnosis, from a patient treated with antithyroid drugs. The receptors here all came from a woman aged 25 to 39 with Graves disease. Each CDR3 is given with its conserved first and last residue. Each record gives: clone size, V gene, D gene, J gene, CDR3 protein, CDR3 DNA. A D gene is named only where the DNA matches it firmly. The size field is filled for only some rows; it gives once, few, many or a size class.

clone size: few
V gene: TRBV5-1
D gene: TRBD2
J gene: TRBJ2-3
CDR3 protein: CASSLLAGGPSTDTQYF
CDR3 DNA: TGCGCCAGCAGCTTGCTAGCGGGAGGGCCTAGCACAGATACGCAGTATTTT

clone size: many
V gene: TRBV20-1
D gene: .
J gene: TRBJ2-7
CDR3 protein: CSAPLLRGSAYEQYF
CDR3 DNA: TGCAGTGCCCCCCTCCTTCGGGGTTCAGCCTACGAGCAGTACTTC

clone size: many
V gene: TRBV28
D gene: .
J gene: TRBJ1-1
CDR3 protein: CASSLYGNTEAFF
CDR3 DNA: TGTGCCAGCAGTTTATACGGGAACACTGAAGCTTTCTTT

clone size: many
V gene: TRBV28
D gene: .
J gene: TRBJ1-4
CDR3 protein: CASRRDSLREKLFF
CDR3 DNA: TGTGCCAGCAGGCGGGACTCCCTGCGGGAAAAACTGTTTTTT

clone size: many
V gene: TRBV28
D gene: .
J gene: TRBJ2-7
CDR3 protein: CASSLYRGQYEQYF
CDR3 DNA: TGTGCCAGCAGTCTCTACCGCGGACAGTACGAGCAGTACTTC

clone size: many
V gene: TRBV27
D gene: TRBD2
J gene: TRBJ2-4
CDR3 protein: CASSFFPGTSGLAKNIQYF
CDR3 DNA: TGTGCCAGCAGTTTCTTCCCCGGGACTAGCGGACTAGCCAAAAACATTCAGTACTTC

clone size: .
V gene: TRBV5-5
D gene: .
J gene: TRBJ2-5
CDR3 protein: CASSLSRGRQETQYF
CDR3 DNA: TGTGCCAGCAGCTTGAGCCGGGGGCGTCAAGAGACCCAGTACTTC

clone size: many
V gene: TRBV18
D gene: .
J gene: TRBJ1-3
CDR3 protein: CASSPGVGSAGNTIYF
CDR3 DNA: TGTGCCAGCTCACCAGGTGTCGGCTCCGCTGGAAACACCATATATTTT

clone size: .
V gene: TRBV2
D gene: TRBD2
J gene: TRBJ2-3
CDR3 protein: CASSEAVLAGTSGSTQYF
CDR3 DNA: TGTGCCAGCAGTGAAGCTGTACTAGCGGGGACTAGCGGGAGTACGCAGTATTTT

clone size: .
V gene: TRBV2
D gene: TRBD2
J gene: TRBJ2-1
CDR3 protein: CASSPPSGMVRDEQFF
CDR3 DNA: TGTGCCAGCAGTCCCCCTAGCGGGATGGTCCGCGATGAGCAGTTCTTC

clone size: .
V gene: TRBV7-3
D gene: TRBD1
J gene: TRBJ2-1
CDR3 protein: CASSLRTGPYNEQFF
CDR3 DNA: TGTGCCAGCAGCTTACGGACAGGACCATACAATGAGCAGTTCTTC

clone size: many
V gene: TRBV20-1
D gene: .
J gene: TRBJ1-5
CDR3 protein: CSARDSAQPQHF
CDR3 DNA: TGCAGTGCTAGAGATTCGGCCCAGCCCCAGCATTTT

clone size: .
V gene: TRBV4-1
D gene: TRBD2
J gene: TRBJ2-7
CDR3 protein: CASSHQTSGRFFEQYF
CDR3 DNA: TGCGCCAGCAGCCATCAGACTAGCGGGAGGTTTTTCGAGCAGTACTTC

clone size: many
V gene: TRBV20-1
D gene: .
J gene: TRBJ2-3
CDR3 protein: CSAIPLAGHYTDTQYF
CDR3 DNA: TGCAGTGCTATTCCGCTCGCGGGTCACTACACAGATACGCAGTATTTT

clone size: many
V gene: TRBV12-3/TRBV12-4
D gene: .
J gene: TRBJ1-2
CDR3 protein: CASSLPGRLYGYTF
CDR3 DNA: TGTGCCAGCAGTTTACCGGGCAGACTCTATGGCTACACCTTC

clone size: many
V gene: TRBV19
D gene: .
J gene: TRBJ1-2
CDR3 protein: CATEDGNSIGGYTF
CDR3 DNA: TGTGCCACCGAGGACGGCAATTCGATCGGGGGCTACACCTTC

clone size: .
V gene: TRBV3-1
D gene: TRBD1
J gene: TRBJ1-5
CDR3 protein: CASSQGGTGRFQPQHF
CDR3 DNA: TGTGCCAGCAGCCAGGGCGGGACAGGGAGGTTTCAGCCCCAGCATTTT

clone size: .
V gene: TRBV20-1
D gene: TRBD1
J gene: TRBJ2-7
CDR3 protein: CSARAGTGVYEQYF
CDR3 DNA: TGCAGTGCTAGAGCCGGGACAGGGGTATACGAGCAGTACTTC

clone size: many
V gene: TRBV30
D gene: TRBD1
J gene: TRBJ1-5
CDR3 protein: CAWSVLRGLVNQPQHF
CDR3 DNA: TGTGCCTGGAGTGTCTTAAGGGGGCTCGTCAATCAGCCCCAGCATTTT

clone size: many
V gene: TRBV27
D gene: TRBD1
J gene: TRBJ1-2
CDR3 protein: CASSWKGAPTYGYTF
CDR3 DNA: TGTGCCAGCAGTTGGAAGGGGGCGCCTACTTATGGCTACACCTTC

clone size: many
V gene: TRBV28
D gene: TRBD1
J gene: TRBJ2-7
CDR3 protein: CASSFGQGAVSNEQYF
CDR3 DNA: TGTGCCAGCAGTTTTGGGCAGGGGGCGGTTTCGAACGAGCAGTACTTC

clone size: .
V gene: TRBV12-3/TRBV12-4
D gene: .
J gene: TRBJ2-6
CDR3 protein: CASSSLVPGANVLTF
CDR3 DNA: TGTGCCAGCAGTTCACTAGTACCTGGGGCCAACGTCCTGACTTTC

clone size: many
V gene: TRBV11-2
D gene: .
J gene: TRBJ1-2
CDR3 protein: CASSLDPLNYGYTF
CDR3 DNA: TGTGCCAGCAGCTTAGACCCACTAAACTATGGCTACACCTTC

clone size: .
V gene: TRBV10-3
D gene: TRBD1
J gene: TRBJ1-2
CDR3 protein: CAISATGGDGYTF
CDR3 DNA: TGTGCCATCAGTGCGACAGGGGGCGATGGCTACACCTTC

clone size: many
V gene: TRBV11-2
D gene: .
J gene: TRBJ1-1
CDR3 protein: CASSQPQGTAFF
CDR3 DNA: TGTGCCAGCAGCCAACCCCAGGGTACAGCTTTCTTT

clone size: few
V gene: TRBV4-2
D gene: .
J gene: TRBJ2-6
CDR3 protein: CASSQDPNSRPGSGANVLTF
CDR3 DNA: TGTGCCAGCAGCCAAGATCCCAATTCACGGCCCGGCTCTGGGGCCAACGTCCTGACTTTC

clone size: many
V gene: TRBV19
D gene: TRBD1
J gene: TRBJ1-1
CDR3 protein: CASSLDRGPEAFF
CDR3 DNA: TGTGCCAGTAGTCTGGACAGGGGGCCTGAAGCTTTCTTT

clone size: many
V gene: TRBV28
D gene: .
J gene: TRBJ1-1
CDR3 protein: CASSFKVGLTEAFF
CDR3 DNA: TGTGCCAGCAGTTTTAAGGTCGGGCTGACTGAAGCTTTCTTT

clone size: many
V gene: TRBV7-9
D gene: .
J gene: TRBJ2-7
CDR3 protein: CASSLGDIGKSNYEQYF
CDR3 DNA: TGTGCCAGCAGCTTAGGGGACATAGGGAAGAGTAACTACGAGCAGTACTTC

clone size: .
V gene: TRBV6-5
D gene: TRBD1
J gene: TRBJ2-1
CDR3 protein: CASSYWALGQGPANEQFF
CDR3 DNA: TGTGCCAGCAGTTACTGGGCCCTCGGACAGGGGCCAGCCAATGAGCAGTTCTTC

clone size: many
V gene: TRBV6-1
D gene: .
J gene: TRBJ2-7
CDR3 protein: CASSLARGEQYF
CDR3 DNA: TGTGCCAGCAGTCTAGCGCGGGGCGAGCAGTACTTC

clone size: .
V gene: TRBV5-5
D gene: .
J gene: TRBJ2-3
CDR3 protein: CASSYDRQGNTDTQYF
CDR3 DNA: TGTGCCAGCAGCTACGACCGGCAGGGGAACACAGATACGCAGTATTTT

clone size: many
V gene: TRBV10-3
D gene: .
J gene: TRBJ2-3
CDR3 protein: CAISEVTTDTQYF
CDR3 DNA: TGTGCCATCAGTGAGGTAACCACAGATACGCAGTATTTT

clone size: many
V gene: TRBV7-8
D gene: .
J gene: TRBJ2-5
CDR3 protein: CASSPRRSQETQYF
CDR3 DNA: TGTGCCAGCAGCCCCAGACGGTCTCAAGAGACCCAGTACTTC

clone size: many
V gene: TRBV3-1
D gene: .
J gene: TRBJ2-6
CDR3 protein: CASIRSGANVLTF
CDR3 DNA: TGTGCCAGCATCCGGTCTGGGGCCAACGTCCTGACTTTC

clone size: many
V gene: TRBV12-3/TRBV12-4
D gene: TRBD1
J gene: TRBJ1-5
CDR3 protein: CASSPKGANNQPQHF
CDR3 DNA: TGTGCCAGCAGCCCCAAGGGGGCGAACAATCAGCCCCAGCATTTT

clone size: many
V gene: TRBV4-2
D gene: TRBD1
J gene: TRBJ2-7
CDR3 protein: CASSQGQGAGSGEQYF
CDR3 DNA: TGTGCCAGCAGCCAAGGGCAGGGGGCGGGTAGTGGTGAGCAGTACTTC

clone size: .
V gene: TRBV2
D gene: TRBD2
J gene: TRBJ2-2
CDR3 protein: CASTWTSGRLSGELFF
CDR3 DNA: TGTGCCAGCACTTGGACTAGCGGGAGGTTGTCCGGGGAGCTGTTTTTT

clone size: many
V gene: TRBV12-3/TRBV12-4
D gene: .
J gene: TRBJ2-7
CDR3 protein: CASSLTRVHEQYF
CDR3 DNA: TGTGCCAGCAGTCTGACCAGGGTGCACGAGCAGTACTTC

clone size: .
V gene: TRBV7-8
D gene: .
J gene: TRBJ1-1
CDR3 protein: CASSRRQSRSEAFF
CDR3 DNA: TGTGCCAGCAGCAGACGACAGTCAAGATCTGAAGCTTTCTTT

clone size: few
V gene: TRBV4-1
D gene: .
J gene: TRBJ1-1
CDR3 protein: CASSPQDGSIEAFF
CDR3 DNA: TGCGCCAGCAGCCCTCAGGATGGAAGTATTGAAGCTTTCTTT

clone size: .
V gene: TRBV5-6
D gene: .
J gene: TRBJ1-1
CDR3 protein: CASSYYQGTETFF
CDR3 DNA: TGTGCCAGCAGCTATTACCAGGGGACTGAAACTTTCTTT

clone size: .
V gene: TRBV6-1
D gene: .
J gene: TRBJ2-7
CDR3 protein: CASRAGRKKGTYEQYF
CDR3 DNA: TGTGCCAGCAGGGCAGGACGGAAGAAGGGAACCTACGAGCAGTACTTC

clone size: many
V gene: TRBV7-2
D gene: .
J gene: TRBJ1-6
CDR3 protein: CASSTDTTYNSPLHF
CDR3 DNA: TGTGCCAGCAGCACCGACACAACCTATAATTCACCCCTCCACTTT

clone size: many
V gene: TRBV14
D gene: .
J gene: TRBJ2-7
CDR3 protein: CASSQLTGSSYEQYF
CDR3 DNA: TGTGCCAGCAGCCAATTGACGGGGTCCTCCTACGAGCAGTACTTC

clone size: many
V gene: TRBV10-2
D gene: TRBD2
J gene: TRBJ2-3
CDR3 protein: CASSVAGDTDTQYF
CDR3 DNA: TGCGCCAGCAGTGTAGCGGGGGACACAGATACGCAGTATTTT

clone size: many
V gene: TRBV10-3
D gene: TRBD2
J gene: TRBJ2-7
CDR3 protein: CAISRTSGSSYEQYF
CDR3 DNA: TGTGCCATCAGTCGGACTAGCGGGAGCTCCTACGAGCAGTACTTC

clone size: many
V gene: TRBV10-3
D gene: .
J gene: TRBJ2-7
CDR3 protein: CAISELSGDYEQYF
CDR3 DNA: TGTGCCATCAGTGAGTTAAGTGGGGACTACGAGCAGTACTTC

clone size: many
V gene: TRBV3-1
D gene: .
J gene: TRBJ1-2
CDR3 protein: CASSHLAGYTF
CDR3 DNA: TGTGCCAGCAGCCACTTAGCTGGCTACACCTTC

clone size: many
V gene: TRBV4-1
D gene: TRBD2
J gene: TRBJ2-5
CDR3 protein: CASSHPGLAEETQYF
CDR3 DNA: TGCGCCAGCAGCCACCCTGGACTAGCGGAAGAGACCCAGTACTTC

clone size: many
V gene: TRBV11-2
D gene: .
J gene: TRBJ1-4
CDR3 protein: CASSLDIQIEKLFF
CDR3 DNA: TGTGCCAGCAGCTTAGATATCCAGATTGAAAAACTGTTTTTT

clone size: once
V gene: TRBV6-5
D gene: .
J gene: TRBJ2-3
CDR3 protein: CASSSDWFLPNTQYF
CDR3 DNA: TGTGCCAGCAGTTCGGACTGGTTTCTTCCAAATACGCAGTATTTT

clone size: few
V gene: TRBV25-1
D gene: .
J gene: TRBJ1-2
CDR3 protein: CASSAGLGYTF
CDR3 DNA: TGTGCCAGCAGCGCTGGTTTAGGCTACACCTTC

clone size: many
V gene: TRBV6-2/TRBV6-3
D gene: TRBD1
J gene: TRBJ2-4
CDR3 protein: CASSRTGGRNIQYF
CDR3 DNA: TGTGCCAGCAGTCGGACAGGGGGCAGGAACATTCAGTACTTC

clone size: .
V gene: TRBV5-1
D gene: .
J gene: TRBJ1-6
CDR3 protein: CASRQGRDNSPLHF
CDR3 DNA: TGCGCCAGCAGGCAGGGAAGGGACAATTCACCCCTCCACTTT

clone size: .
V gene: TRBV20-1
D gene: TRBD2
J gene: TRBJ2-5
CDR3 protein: CSARRGTSGRPQETQYF
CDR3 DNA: TGCAGTGCTAGGAGGGGGACTAGCGGGAGGCCCCAAGAGACCCAGTACTTC

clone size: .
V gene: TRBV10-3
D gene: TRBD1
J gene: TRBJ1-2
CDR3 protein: CAISGARQGVANYGYTF
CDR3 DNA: TGTGCCATCAGTGGTGCGCGACAGGGGGTAGCTAACTATGGCTACACCTTC

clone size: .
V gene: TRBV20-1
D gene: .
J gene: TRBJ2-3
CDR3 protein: CSARAVGRSSDTQYF
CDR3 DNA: TGCAGTGCTAGAGCGGTCGGGAGAAGTTCAGATACGCAGTATTTT